These T cell receptor beta chains were read from a single sample in a study of regulatory T cells in long-lasting Graves disease. In TCRdb, the multiplex PCR reads were re-called with MiXCR into one record per CDR3 protein. Of 300,000 to 500,000 distinct CDR3 sequences listed, roughly 20% are singletons. Sequencing used peripheral blood mononuclear cells (PBMCs), obtained when the disease was refractory, from a patient treated with antithyroid drugs. Receptors were obtained from a female donor with Graves disease. Both conserved end residues are part of each CDR3. A D gene is named only where the DNA matches it firmly. Where a row states a size, it is once, few, many or the class of an expanded clone; other rows omit it.

many	-	10	TRBV28	TRBJ2-7	TGTGCCGTAGGTGACTACGAGCAGTACTTC	CAVGDYEQYF
few	-	15	TRBV12-5	TRBJ1-5	TGTGCTAGTGGTTTGGTGATAGGAGGGAATCAGCCCCAGCATTTT	CASGLVIGGNQPQHF
-	TRBD1	14	TRBV6-2/TRBV6-3	TRBJ2-5	TGTGCCAGCAAACGACAGGGGGAAGGAGAGACCCAGTACTTC	CASKRQGEGETQYF
-	-	15	TRBV18	TRBJ1-1	TGTGCCAGCTCACCACTCGCGGCAGGGGTTACTGAAGCTTTCTTT	CASSPLAAGVTEAFF
-	-	14	TRBV6-1	TRBJ1-1	TGTGCCAGCAGCTTGGGACACCGGGGGACTGAAGCTTTCTTT	CASSLGHRGTEAFF
few	-	15	TRBV7-9	TRBJ2-6	TGTGCCAGCAGCCCTCAGGGTACCGGGGCCAACGTCCTGACTTTC	CASSPQGTGANVLTF
many	-	13	TRBV12-3/TRBV12-4	TRBJ1-4	TGTGCCAGCAGTTCCTCAACTAATGAAAAACTGTTTTTT	CASSSSTNEKLFF
-	TRBD2	15	TRBV20-1	TRBJ2-4	TGCAGTGCTTGGACTAGCGGGGGAGCCAAAAACATTCAGTACTTC	CSAWTSGGAKNIQYF
-	-	15	TRBV9	TRBJ1-6	TGTGCCAGCAGCGTAGCCGGGAGAGGGGATTCACCCCTCCACTTT	CASSVAGRGDSPLHF
many	-	14	TRBV2	TRBJ2-5	TGTGCCAGCAGTGGGGTGACAGGTCAAGAGACCCAGTACTTC	CASSGVTGQETQYF
many	TRBD1	15	TRBV18	TRBJ1-1	TGTGCCAGCTCACCGCTCGAGGGACAGGGCACTGAAGCTTTCTTT	CASSPLEGQGTEAFF
few	-	14	TRBV20-1	TRBJ2-2	TGCAGTGCTCAACGAGGGAGGAACACCGGGGAGCTGTTTTTT	CSAQRGRNTGELFF
-	-	15	TRBV19	TRBJ2-2	TGTGCCAGTAGACCTGGGACTCTCGACACCGGGGAGCTGTTTTTT	CASRPGTLDTGELFF
many	-	16	TRBV27	TRBJ2-7	TGTGCCAGCAGTCCCACCTGGGCCCAAACGGGCGACGAGCAGTACTTC	CASSPTWAQTGDEQYF
few	-	15	TRBV7-2	TRBJ2-7	TGTGCCAGCAGCTTACCGAACAGGGACGCCTACGAGCAGTACTTC	CASSLPNRDAYEQYF
-	-	15	TRBV7-2	TRBJ1-5	TGTGCCAGCAGCTTATACATTGGCAGCGATCAGCCCCAGCATTTT	CASSLYIGSDQPQHF
-	TRBD1	17	TRBV20-1	TRBJ1-6	TGCAGTGCTAGAAGGGTTGTCGGCCGGGACAGGGGCTCACCCCTCCACTTT	CSARRVVGRDRGSPLHF
-	-	12	TRBV14	TRBJ1-2	TGTGCCAGCAGCCAAGATTGGGCCGGCTACACCTTC	CASSQDWAGYTF
-	-	13	TRBV29-1	TRBJ2-5	TGCAGCGTCGGGACGGCTCCTCAAGAGACCCAGTACTTC	CSVGTAPQETQYF
-	-	13	TRBV3-1	TRBJ2-7	TGTGCCAGCAGCCAGGGGGTTCTGTACGAGCAGTACTTC	CASSQGVLYEQYF
-	-	17	TRBV12-3/TRBV12-4	TRBJ2-6	TGTGCCAGCAGTCCTCCTTGGGGGAGAAACGGGGCCAACGTCCTGACTTTC	CASSPPWGRNGANVLTF
many	TRBD1	13	TRBV29-1	TRBJ2-5	TGCAGCACTCCGGGACAGGGAGGAGAGACCCAGTACTTC	CSTPGQGGETQYF
many	-	15	TRBV7-9	TRBJ1-4	TGTGCCAGCAGCACCCGACAGACCCTGAATGAAAAACTGTTTTTT	CASSTRQTLNEKLFF
-	-	16	TRBV4-3	TRBJ1-5	TGCGCCAGCAGCCAAGAATGGGGACGGGACAATCAGCCCCAGCATTTT	CASSQEWGRDNQPQHF
-	-	12	TRBV19	TRBJ1-1	TGTGCCAGTAGCACTCCTCCAGTCGCGGCTTTCTTT	CASSTPPVAAFF
-	-	14	TRBV30	TRBJ2-2	TGTGCCGGGGATGGGCTGCTAGCTCCAGGAGGGCTGTTTTTT	CAGDGLLAPGGLFF
few	-	16	TRBV7-9	TRBJ1-1	TGTGCCAGCAGCCCCCCGACAGACCGTCTGGGCACTGAAGCTTTCTTT	CASSPPTDRLGTEAFF
-	TRBD1	12	TRBV20-1	TRBJ2-7	TGCAGTGTAACGAGACAGGGGATCGAGCAGTACTTC	CSVTRQGIEQYF
-	-	14	TRBV7-9	TRBJ1-4	TGTGCCAGCAGCTCGGTCGGGAACAATGAAAAACTGTTTTTT	CASSSVGNNEKLFF
few	-	14	TRBV14	TRBJ2-5	TGTGCCAGCAGCCAAGATAAAGGGCTAGAGACCCAGTACTTC	CASSQDKGLETQYF
many	-	15	TRBV6-5	TRBJ1-5	TGTGCCAGCAGTTACTCGGGGGGCGCGGGTCAGCCCCAGCATTTT	CASSYSGGAGQPQHF
-	TRBD2	16	TRBV12-3/TRBV12-4	TRBJ2-3	TGTGCCAGCAGCTCAACCAGCGGGGCCCTCACAGATACGCAGTATTTT	CASSSTSGALTDTQYF
few	-	16	TRBV6-1	TRBJ1-5	TGTGCCAGCAGTGGACGGACACACCCCCTCGATCAGCCCCAGCATTTT	CASSGRTHPLDQPQHF
few	-	18	TRBV4-2	TRBJ1-2	TGTGCCAGCAGAAGGGAGCAAGTCAACTCTGTAGGGGGTTATGGCTACACCTTC	CASRREQVNSVGGYGYTF
many	-	12	TRBV28	TRBJ2-5	TGTGCCAGCAGTCCCCTATGGGAGACCCAGTACTTC	CASSPLWETQYF
-	-	12	TRBV24-1	TRBJ2-7	TGTGCCACCAGTGATGAGGGTTTGGAGCAGTACTTC	CATSDEGLEQYF
many	-	18	TRBV6-5	TRBJ2-5	TGTGCCAGCAGTTACTCTCTGATACCGACTAGTTTGACAGAGACCCAGTACTTC	CASSYSLIPTSLTETQYF
few	-	15	TRBV6-2/TRBV6-3	TRBJ2-7	TGTGCCAGCAGTTATGGGCTGAACCTCAAGAGCGAGCAGTACTTC	CASSYGLNLKSEQYF
-	-	13	TRBV5-1	TRBJ1-1	TGCGCCAGCAGAATGGGGGCACACACTGAAGCTTTCTTT	CASRMGAHTEAFF
-	-	16	TRBV18	TRBJ2-1	TGTTCCAGCTCACCCGACTCGGGCTTAGGTGAGGTTGAGCAGTTCTTC	CSSSPDSGLGEVEQFF
-	-	18	TRBV30	TRBJ2-7	TGTGCCTGGAGTGTCCCGTGGGCAGGGAGAAAAGGTGGGAACGAGCAGTACTTC	CAWSVPWAGRKGGNEQYF
many	-	14	TRBV6-5	TRBJ1-1	TGTGCCAGCAGCTACTTAAGTTCCAACACTGAAGCTTTCTTT	CASSYLSSNTEAFF
-	-	15	TRBV12-3/TRBV12-4	TRBJ2-4	TGTGCCAGCAGTCCGGGCTTGGGAACCAAAAACATTCAGTACTTC	CASSPGLGTKNIQYF
many	-	13	TRBV7-8	TRBJ1-1	TGTGCCAGCAGCTTTAAGGTGAACACTGAAGCTTTCTTT	CASSFKVNTEAFF
many	TRBD1	14	TRBV2	TRBJ1-1	TGTGCCAGCAGTAAGACAGGGTTGGGCACTGAAGCTTTCTTT	CASSKTGLGTEAFF
-	-	14	TRBV9	TRBJ1-6	TGTGCCAGCAGCGTAGTGGGGACGGATTCACCCCTCCACTTT	CASSVVGTDSPLHF
many	-	16	TRBV2	TRBJ2-2	TGTGCCAGCAGTGAAGACCAAGGTGGGACAAACGGGGAGCTGTTTTTT	CASSEDQGGTNGELFF
few	-	15	TRBV25-1	TRBJ1-1	TGTGCCAGCACCCCAGGCCCTCAACCAGGAACTGAAGCTTTCTTT	CASTPGPQPGTEAFF
many	-	16	TRBV3-1	TRBJ2-4	TGTGCCAGCAGCCAAGAAGGAGGCAGAGGATCAACCATTCAGTACTTC	CASSQEGGRGSTIQYF